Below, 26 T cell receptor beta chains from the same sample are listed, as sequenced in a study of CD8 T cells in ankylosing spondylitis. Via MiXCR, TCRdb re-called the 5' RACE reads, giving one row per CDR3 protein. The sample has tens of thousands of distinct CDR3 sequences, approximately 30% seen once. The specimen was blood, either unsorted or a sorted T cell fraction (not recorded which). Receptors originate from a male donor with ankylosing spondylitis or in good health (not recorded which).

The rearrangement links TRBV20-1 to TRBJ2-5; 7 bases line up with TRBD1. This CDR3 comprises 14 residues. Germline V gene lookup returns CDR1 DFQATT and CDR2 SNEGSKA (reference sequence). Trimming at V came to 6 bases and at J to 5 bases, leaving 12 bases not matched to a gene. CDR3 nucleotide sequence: TGCAGTGCCCCCGGTGACAGGGCTTCCGAGACCCAGTACTTC. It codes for CSAPGDRASETQYF.

The CDR3 bases are TGTGCCAGCAGTTTACGCTCGTTTGGGGCCTACGAGCAGTACTTC. It specifies CASSLRSFGAYEQYF. The rearrangement links TRBV27 to TRBJ2-7, with no clear D. CDR1 and CDR2 from the germline V gene are MNHEY and SMNVEV (reference sequence). CDR3 length: 15 amino acids. V shed 2 bases and J shed 2 bases, with 13 bases lying between them.

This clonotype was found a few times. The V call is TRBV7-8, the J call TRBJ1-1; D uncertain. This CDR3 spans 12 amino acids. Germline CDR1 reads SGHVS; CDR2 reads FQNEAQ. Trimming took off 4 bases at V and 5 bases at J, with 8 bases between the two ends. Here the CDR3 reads CASSSRITEAFF. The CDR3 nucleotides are TGTGCCAGCAGCTCGCGAATTACTGAAGCTTTCTTT.

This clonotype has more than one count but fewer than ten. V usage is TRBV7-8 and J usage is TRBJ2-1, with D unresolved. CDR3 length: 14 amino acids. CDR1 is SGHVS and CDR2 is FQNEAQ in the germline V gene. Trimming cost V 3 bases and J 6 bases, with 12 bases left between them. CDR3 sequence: CASSLWTQLNEQFF. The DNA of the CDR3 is TGTGCCAGCAGCTTGTGGACCCAACTCAATGAGCAGTTCTTC.

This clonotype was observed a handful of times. The CDR3 is CASSLRVGGSAKNIQYF. The CDR3 region has the DNA TGTGCCAGCAGTCTCCGGGTAGGGGGCTCGGCCAAAAACATTCAGTACTTC. This chain links TRBV27 with TRBJ2-4, with 7 positions matching TRBD1. With 5 bases clipped from V and 1 base from J, the junction kept 11 bases outside the gene matches. Germline V lookup: CDR1 MNHEY, CDR2 SMNVEV (reference sequence). This CDR3 is built from 17 residues.

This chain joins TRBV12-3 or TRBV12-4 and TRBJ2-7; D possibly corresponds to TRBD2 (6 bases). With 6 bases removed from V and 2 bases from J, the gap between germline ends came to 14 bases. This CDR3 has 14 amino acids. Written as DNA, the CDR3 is TGTGCCAGCAGCTACAGCGGGCAAACCTACGAGCAGTACGTC. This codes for CASSYSGQTYEQYV.

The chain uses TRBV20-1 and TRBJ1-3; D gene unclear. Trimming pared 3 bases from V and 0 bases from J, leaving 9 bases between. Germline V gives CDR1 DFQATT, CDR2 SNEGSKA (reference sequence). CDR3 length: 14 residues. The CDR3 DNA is TGCAGTGCTAGCTCACTTTACTCTGGAAACACCATATATTTT. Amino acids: CSASSLYSGNTIYF.

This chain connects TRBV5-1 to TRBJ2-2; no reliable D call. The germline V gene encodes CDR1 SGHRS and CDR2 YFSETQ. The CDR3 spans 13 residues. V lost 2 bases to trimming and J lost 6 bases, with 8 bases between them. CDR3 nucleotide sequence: TGCGCCAGCAGCTTCCCCAGCCCCGGGGAGCTGTTTTTT. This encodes CASSFPSPGELFF.

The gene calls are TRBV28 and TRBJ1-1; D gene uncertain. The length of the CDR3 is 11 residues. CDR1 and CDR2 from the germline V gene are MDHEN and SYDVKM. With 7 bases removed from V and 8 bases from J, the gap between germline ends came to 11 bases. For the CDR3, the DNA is TGTGCCAGCACCGCCCAGGTAGAAGCTTTCTTT. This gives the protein CASTAQVEAFF. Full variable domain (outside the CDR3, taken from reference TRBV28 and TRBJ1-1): DVKVTQSSRYLVKRTGEKVFLECVQDMDHENMFWYRQDPGLGLRLIYFSYDVKMKEKGDIPEGYSVSREKKERFSLILESASTNQTSMYLCASTAQVEAFFGQGTRLTVV.

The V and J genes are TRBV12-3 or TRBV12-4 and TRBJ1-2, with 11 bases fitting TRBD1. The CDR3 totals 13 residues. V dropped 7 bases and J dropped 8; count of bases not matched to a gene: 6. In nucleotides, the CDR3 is TGTGCCAGCACCCCGGACAGGGGGCAGGGCTACACCTTC. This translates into CASTPDRGQGYTF.

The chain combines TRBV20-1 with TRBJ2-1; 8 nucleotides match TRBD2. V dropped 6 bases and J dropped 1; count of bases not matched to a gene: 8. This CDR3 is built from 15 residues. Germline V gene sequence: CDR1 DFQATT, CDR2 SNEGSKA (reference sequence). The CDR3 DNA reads TGCAGTGCAGAAAGCGGGAGCGTATCCTACAATGAGCAGTTCTTC. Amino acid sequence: CSAESGSVSYNEQFF.

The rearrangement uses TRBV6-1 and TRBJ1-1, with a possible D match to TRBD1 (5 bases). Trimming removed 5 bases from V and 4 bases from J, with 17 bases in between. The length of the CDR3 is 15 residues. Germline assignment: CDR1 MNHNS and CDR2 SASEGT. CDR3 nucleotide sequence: TGTGCCAGCAGTCAGGGACCTTGGGGGGGCACTGAAGCTTTCTTT. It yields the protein CASSQGPWGGTEAFF.

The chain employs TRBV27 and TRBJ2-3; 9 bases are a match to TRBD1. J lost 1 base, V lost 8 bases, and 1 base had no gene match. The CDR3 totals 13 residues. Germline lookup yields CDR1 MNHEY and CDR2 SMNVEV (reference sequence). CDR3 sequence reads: CASRTGGTDTQYF. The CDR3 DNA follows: TGTGCCAGCCGGACAGGGGGCACAGATACGCAGTATTTT.

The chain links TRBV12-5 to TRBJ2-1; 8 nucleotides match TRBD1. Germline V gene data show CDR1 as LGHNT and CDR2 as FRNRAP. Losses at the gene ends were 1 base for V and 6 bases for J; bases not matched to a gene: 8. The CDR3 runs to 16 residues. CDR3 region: CASGLGRTGKSNEQFF. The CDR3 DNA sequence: TGTGCTAGTGGTTTGGGGAGGACAGGGAAAAGCAATGAGCAGTTCTTC.

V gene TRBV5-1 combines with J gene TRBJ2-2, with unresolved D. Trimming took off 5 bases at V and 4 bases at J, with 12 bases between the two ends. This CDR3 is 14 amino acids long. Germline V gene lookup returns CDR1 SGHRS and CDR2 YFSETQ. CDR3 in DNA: TGCGCCAGCAGGAACGCTGGTCCCACCGGGGAGCTGTTTTTT. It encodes CASRNAGPTGELFF.

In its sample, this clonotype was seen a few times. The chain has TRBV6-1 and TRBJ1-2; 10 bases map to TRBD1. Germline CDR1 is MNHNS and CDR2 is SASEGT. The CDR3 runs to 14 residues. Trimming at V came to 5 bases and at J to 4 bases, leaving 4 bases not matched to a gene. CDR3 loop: CASSPDRGVYGYTF. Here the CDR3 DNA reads TGTGCCAGCAGTCCGGACAGGGGGGTCTATGGCTACACCTTC.

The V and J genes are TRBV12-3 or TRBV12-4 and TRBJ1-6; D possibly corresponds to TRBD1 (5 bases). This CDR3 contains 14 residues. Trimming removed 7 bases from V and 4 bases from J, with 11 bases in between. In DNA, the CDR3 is TGTGCCAGCACCCAGGGACTGTATAATTCACCCCTCCACTTT. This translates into CASTQGLYNSPLHF.

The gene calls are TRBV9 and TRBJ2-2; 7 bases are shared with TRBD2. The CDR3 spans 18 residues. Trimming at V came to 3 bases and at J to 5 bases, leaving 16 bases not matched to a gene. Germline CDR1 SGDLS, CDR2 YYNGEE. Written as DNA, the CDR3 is TGTGCCAGCAGCGACGGGTGGGCTAGCGGTATTTATACCGGGGAGCTGTTTTTT. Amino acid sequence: CASSDGWASGIYTGELFF.

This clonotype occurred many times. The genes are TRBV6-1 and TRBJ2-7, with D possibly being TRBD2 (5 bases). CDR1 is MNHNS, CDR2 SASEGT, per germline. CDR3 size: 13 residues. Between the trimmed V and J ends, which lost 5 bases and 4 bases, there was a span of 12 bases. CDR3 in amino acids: CASSRTEGYEQYV. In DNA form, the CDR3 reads TGTGCCAGCAGTAGGACTGAGGGATACGAGCAGTACGTC.

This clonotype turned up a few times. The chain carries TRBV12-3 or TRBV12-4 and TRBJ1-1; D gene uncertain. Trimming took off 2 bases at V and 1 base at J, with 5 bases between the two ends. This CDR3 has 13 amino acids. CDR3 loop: CASSLKPNTEAFF. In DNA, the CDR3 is TGTGCCAGCAGTTTAAAGCCGAACACTGAAGCTTTCTTT.

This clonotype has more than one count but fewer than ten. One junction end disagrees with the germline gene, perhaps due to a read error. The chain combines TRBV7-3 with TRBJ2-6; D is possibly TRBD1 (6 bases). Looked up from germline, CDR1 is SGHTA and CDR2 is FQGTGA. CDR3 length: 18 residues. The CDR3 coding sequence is TGTGCCAGCAGCTCTGGCAACAGGGTGCCCTCTGGGGCCAACGGCCTGACTTTC. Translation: CASSSGNRVPSGANGLTF.

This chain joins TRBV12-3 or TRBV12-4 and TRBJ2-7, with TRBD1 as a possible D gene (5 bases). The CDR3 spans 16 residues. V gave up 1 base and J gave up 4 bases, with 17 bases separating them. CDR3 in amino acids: CASSLGAGIRVYEQYF. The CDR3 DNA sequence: TGTGCCAGCAGTTTAGGGGCAGGGATTAGGGTATACGAGCAGTACTTC.

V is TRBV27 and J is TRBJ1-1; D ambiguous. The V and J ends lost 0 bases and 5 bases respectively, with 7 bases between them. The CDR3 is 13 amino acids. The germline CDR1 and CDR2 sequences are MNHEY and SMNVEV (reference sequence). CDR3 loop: CASSLSGVTEAFF. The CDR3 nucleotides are TGTGCCAGCAGTTTATCAGGTGTTACTGAAGCTTTCTTT.

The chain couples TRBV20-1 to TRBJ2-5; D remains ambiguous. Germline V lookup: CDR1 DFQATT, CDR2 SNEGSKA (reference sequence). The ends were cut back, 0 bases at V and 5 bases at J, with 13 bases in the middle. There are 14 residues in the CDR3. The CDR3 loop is CSARDRALLETQYF. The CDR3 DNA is TGCAGTGCTAGAGATCGGGCTCTCCTGGAGACCCAGTACTTC.

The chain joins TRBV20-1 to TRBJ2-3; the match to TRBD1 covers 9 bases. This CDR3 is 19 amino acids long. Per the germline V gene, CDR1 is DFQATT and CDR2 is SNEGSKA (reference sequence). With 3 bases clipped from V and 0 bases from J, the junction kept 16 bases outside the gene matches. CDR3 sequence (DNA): TGCAGTGCTAGGACGGACAGGGGATATGGGGCGGGCAGCACAGATACGCAGTATTTT. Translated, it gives CSARTDRGYGAGSTDTQYF.

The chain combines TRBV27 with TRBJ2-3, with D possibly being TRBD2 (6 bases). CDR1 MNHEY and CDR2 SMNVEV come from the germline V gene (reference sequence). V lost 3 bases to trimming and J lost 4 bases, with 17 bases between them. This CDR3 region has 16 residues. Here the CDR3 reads CASSFFLGGPPDTQYF. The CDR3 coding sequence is TGTGCCAGCAGTTTTTTCCTAGGAGGGCCCCCAGATACGCAGTATTTT.